This TCR beta chain was found in a study of CD8 T cells in Susac syndrome. Per germline, CDR1 PRHDT and CDR2 FYEKMQ (reference sequence). V lost 1 base and J lost 8; bases outside the gene matches: 6. The CDR3 is 15 residues long. Random-hexamer reverse transcription was applied to roughly 0.5 to 1 ug RNA. One entry per CDR3 protein results from TCRdb running MiXCR on the immunoSEQ multiplex PCR reads. The sample lists 50,000 or so distinct CDR3 sequences; 93% were seen once. Sequencing was performed on CD8+ T cells from PBMCs. The V call is TRBV13, the J call TRBJ2-1; 9 bases map to TRBD2. The origin of this receptor is a human donor with multiple sclerosis. CDR3 DNA: TGTGCCAGCAGCTTAGTTCCTAGCGGGGTCTATGAGCAGTTCTTC. This encodes CASSLVPSGVYEQFF.